The sequence of this TCR beta chain was determined in a study of blood T cell repertoires in COVID-19. Study context: Collection of acute and convalescent COVID-19 samples took place in the United States, Italy and Spain.

Original processing methods: Amplification with reference gene primers provided the estimates of nucleated cell counts. The table came from immunoSEQ multiplex PCR; TCRdb's copy has only in-frame clones and leaves some out. The V and J calls and clone size are taken from that table; D and trimming were inferred from the DNA. Of about 29,000 clones listed, about 90% are singletons. The length of the CDR3 is 23 residues. What was sequenced was peripheral blood. The chain links TRBV21-1 to TRBJ2-6; the table names TRBD1, a call not compared with the DNA. TRBV21-1 is reported as a pseudogene. This receptor was identified in a human donor in a cohort sampled during active COVID-19. The CDR3 DNA sequence: TGTGCCAGCAGCAAAGGCCCCGTCCCCCAAGGAACAACAGGTTCCGGGGGGGCCAACGTCCTGACTTTC. Translating it yields CASSKGPVPQGTTGSGGANVLTF.